Shown below are 19 T cell receptor beta chains from a single sample sequenced in a study of T cell repertoires in cytomegalovirus infection. These receptors have no known antigen. TCRdb independently ran MiXCR on the reads; one entry per CDR3 protein. The sample yields approximately 910,000 distinct CDR3 sequences, approximately 30% seen once. The material sequenced was cultured CD8+ T cells from PBMCs, taken from culture after CMV antigen stimulation. The source of these receptors is a human donor in good health (CMV status not recorded). Some clones in this sample may be carry-over from other donors' samples.

In this sample, this clonotype turned up a few times. The J gene is TRBJ2-7, the V gene TRBV6-2 or TRBV6-3; TRBD1 agrees at 10 bases. Germline V gives CDR1 MNHEY, CDR2 SVGEGT. The J segment lost 4 bases and the V segment lost 5 bases, leaving 5 bases of the junction unmatched. This CDR3 contains 14 residues. The DNA for the CDR3 is TGTGCCAGCAGTCCGGCGGGACAGGGGTACGAGCAGTACGTC. This codes for CASSPAGQGYEQYV.

There are a few counts of this clonotype. The gene calls are TRBV24-1 and TRBJ2-2; D unresolved. Germline V gene data show CDR1 as KGHDR and CDR2 as SFDVKD. V lost 0 bases, J lost 1 base, and 5 bases lay in between. This CDR3 comprises 15 residues. CDR3 sequence: CATSDLNKNTGELFF. As DNA, the CDR3 is TGTGCCACCAGTGATTTGAACAAGAACACCGGGGAGCTGTTTTTT.

As for this clonotype: Given a much more abundant clone one base away, this may be a read error. This chain uses TRBV7-9 with TRBJ2-1; the match to TRBD2 covers 7 bases. The CDR3 loop spans 11 amino acids. The germline V gene has CDR1 SEHNR and CDR2 FQNEAQ (reference sequence). The CDR3 protein is CVSRAGVEQFF. CDR3 in DNA: TGTGTCAGCCGCGCGGGGGTTGAGCAGTTCTTC.

This clonotype was picked up a small number of times. The genes are TRBV11-2 and TRBJ2-2, with D unclear. The CDR3 contains 15 residues. V was shortened by 1 base and J by 6 bases, with 12 bases between the two germline ends. Germline V gene sequence: CDR1 SGHAT, CDR2 FQNNGV. The CDR3 DNA sequence: TGTGCCAGCAGCTTAGTGCCCCGGTTGCCCGGGGAGCTGTTTTTT. Its protein product is CASSLVPRLPGELFF.

The chain couples TRBV6-1 to TRBJ2-6; 9 bases fit TRBD1. CDR3 length equals 15 residues. With 6 bases clipped from V and 8 bases from J, the junction kept 8 bases outside the gene matches. CDR1 MNHNS and CDR2 SASEGT come from the germline V gene. The CDR3 loop is CASSDRGFSTNVLTF. Written as DNA, the CDR3 is TGTGCCAGCAGCGACAGGGGGTTTTCTACCAACGTCCTGACTTTC.

The chain uses TRBV7-6 and TRBJ1-4; D is ambiguous. The V end lost 1 base, the J end lost 0 bases, and 12 bases lay between the germline ends. The CDR3 totals 17 residues. Germline V gene data show CDR1 as SGHVS and CDR2 as FNYEAQ. CDR3 nucleotide sequence: TGTGCCAGCAGCTTAGACCCCCGCGGGGCAACTAATGAAAAACTGTTTTTT. Residues: CASSLDPRGATNEKLFF.

The CDR3 coding sequence is TGTGCCAGCAGCTCTACCCTCCGGGACAGCCACTCTGGAAACACCATATATTTT. The encoded protein is CASSSTLRDSHSGNTIYF. This sequence joins TRBV7-6 and TRBJ1-3; 7 bases line up with TRBD1. V dropped 4 bases and J dropped 0; count of bases not matched to a gene: 12. CDR3 length equals 18 residues. Germline V gene lookup returns CDR1 SGHVS and CDR2 FNYEAQ.

This clonotype was observed many times. CDR3 region: CASSLGEYYEQYV. CDR3 bases: TGTGCCAGCAGCCTGGGGGAGTATTACGAGCAGTACGTC. This chain uses TRBV7-2 with TRBJ2-7; D might be TRBD1 or TRBD2, each matching 5 bases. Per germline, CDR1 SGHTA and CDR2 FQGNSA. The CDR3 consists of 13 residues. The germline V and J ends were trimmed by 5 bases and 4 bases, with 12 bases remaining between them.

This clonotype was observed a handful of times. J is TRBJ2-7 and V is TRBV7-9, with D perhaps TRBD1 (7 bases). V lost 2 bases to trimming and J lost 1 base, with 12 bases between them. Germline V CDR1 and CDR2: SEHNR, FQNEAQ (reference sequence). The length of the CDR3 is 15 residues. CDR3 coding DNA: TGTGCCAGCAGCTTACAGGGGGGACCTTCCTACGAGCAGTACGTC. This translates into CASSLQGGPSYEQYV.

The chain couples TRBV7-6 to TRBJ1-4; D is unresolved. Deletions cut 5 bases from V and 4 bases from J, with 11 bases between. Looked up from germline, CDR1 is SGHVS and CDR2 is FNYEAQ. The CDR3 spans 14 residues. For the CDR3, the DNA is TGTGCCAGCAGCCACGGCAGGCTTAATGAAAAACTGTTTTTT. Translated, it gives CASSHGRLNEKLFF.

This clonotype was observed once. The V gene is TRBV5-4, the J gene TRBJ2-3; D gene uncertain. V was pared by 1 base and J by 6 bases, with 12 bases between. CDR3 length: 14 residues. The germline V gene has CDR1 SGHNT and CDR2 YYREEE (reference sequence). The CDR3 loop is CASSLRTVGDTQYF. As DNA, the CDR3 is TGTGCCAGCAGCTTGCGGACGGTGGGGGATACGCAGTATTTT.

At least ten counts were recorded for this clonotype. The chain couples TRBV7-6 to TRBJ2-5; 8 nucleotides agree with TRBD1. Germline V gene sequence: CDR1 SGHVS, CDR2 FNYEAQ. With V trimmed by 5 bases and J by 5 bases, 4 bases remained unmatched. The CDR3 spans 13 residues. CDR3 coding DNA: TGTGCCAGCAGCAGGACAGGGAGGGAGACCCAGTACTTC. This codes for CASSRTGRETQYF.

This clonotype was found a few times. The chain couples TRBV6-5 to TRBJ2-1; D remains ambiguous. Trimming left V 0 bases short and J 5 bases short, with 5 bases between. CDR3 length: 13 amino acids. From germline, CDR1 is MNHEY and CDR2 SVGAGI. The CDR3 region has the DNA TGTGCCAGCAGTTACTCCCTTGACAATGAGCAGTTCTTC. Encoded protein: CASSYSLDNEQFF.

The chain employs TRBV13 and TRBJ2-7; 7 bases agree with TRBD2. V shed 4 bases, J shed 5 bases, and the junction held 11 bases outside the gene matches. The CDR3 has 15 amino acids. Germline CDR1 PRHDT, CDR2 FYEKMQ (reference sequence). CDR3 bases: TGTGCCAGCAGCTCCCGGGAGGTGGGTTTCGACGAGCAGTACTTC. Amino acids: CASSSREVGFDEQYF.

The chain combines TRBV7-2 with TRBJ2-5, with 7 bases aligning to TRBD1. The CDR3 loop spans 13 amino acids. The germline gives CDR1 SGHTA, CDR2 FQGNSA. The CDR3 bases are TGTGTCGGTCAGGACAGGTTTCAAGAGACCCAGTACTTC. Its translation is CVGQDRFQETQYF.

This clonotype was counted a few times. The rearrangement joins TRBV6-6 to TRBJ2-7; 9 nucleotides line up with TRBD1. Germline CDR1 reads MNHNY; CDR2 reads SVGAGI (reference sequence). CDR3 size: 14 residues. V lost 0 bases, J lost 7 bases, and 4 bases stayed unmatched. CDR3 in amino acids: CASSYSQGAGEQYF. DNA of the CDR3: TGTGCCAGCAGTTACTCACAGGGGGCGGGGGAGCAGTACTTC.

This clonotype was observed a few times. The chain is built from TRBV7-9 and TRBJ2-7; D is unclear. Germline CDR1 and CDR2: SEHNR and FQNEAQ (reference sequence). Trimming shortened V by 1 base and J by 3 bases, and 7 bases separated the two germline ends. The CDR3 has 13 amino acids. The CDR3 is CASSLVPHYEQYF. CDR3 coding DNA: TGTGCCAGCAGCTTAGTTCCTCACTACGAGCAGTACTTC.

The chain couples TRBV19 to TRBJ2-1; TRBD2 matches at 11 bases. Germline V gene sequence: CDR1 LNHDA, CDR2 SQIVND (reference sequence). The CDR3 loop spans 14 amino acids. Losses at the gene ends were 3 bases for V and 8 bases for J; bases not matched to a gene: 3. CDR3 amino acids: CASSMLAGGDEQFF. For the CDR3, the DNA is TGTGCCAGTAGTATGCTAGCGGGGGGAGATGAGCAGTTCTTC.

This chain joins TRBV5-6 and TRBJ1-6; D is ambiguous. The germline V gene has CDR1 SGHDT and CDR2 YYEEEE. V gave up 0 bases and J gave up 4 bases, with 14 bases separating them. This CDR3 has 17 amino acids. In nucleotides, the CDR3 is TGTGCCAGCAGCTTGGAGTTGGGCGCAAATTATAATTCACCCCTCCACTTT. As protein: CASSLELGANYNSPLHF.